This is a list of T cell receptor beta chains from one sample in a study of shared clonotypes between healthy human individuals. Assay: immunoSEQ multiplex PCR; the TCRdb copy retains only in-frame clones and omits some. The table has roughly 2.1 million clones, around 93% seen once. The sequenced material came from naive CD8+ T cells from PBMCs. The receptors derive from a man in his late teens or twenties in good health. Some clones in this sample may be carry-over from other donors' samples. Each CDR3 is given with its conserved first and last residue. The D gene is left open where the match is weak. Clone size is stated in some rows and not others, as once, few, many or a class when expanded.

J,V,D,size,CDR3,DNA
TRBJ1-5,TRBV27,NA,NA,CASSPDQYRAGNQPQHF,TGTGCCAGCAGTCCCGATCAATACAGGGCTGGCAATCAGCCCCAGCATTTT
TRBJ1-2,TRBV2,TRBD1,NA,CASRGDRDGYTF,TGTGCCAGCAGAGGGGACAGGGATGGCTACACCTTC
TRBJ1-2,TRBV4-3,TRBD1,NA,CASSHRAGGAYGYTF,TGCGCCAGCAGCCATCGGGCAGGGGGCGCCTATGGCTACACCTTC
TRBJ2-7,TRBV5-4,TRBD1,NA,CASSLVDRGVYEQYF,TGTGCCAGCAGCTTAGTAGACAGGGGCGTATACGAGCAGTACTTC
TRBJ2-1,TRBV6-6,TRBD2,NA,CASSYLGLDEQFF,TGTGCCAGCAGTTACCTCGGACTAGATGAGCAGTTCTTC
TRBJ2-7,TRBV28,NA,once,CASRLPGTPDYEQYF,TGTGCCAGCAGGCTCCCCGGGACTCCAGATTACGAGCAGTACTTC
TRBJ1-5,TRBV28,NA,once,CASSRGPPLQPQHF,TGTGCCAGCAGTCGGGGACCTCCCCTACAGCCCCAGCATTTT
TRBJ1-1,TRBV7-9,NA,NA,CASSPDGGLGTEAFF,TGTGCCAGCAGCCCGGACGGGGGGCTGGGCACTGAAGCTTTCTTT
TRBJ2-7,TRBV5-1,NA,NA,CASSLEEPRSSYEQYF,TGCGCCAGCAGCTTGGAGGAGCCCCGGAGCTCCTACGAGCAGTACTTC
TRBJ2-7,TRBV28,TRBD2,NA,CASSSPREGGIDEQYF,TGTGCCAGCAGTTCCCCTCGGGAGGGGGGCATTGACGAGCAGTACTTC
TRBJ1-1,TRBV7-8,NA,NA,CASSLDDRRGYTEAFF,TGTGCCAGCAGCTTAGATGACCGAAGGGGGTACACTGAAGCTTTCTTT
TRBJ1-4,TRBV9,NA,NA,CASSGEGTEYEKLFF,TGTGCCAGCAGCGGGGAGGGGACGGAATATGAAAAACTGTTTTTT
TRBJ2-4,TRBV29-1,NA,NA,CSVEPSGHAKNIQYF,TGCAGCGTTGAGCCCTCTGGTCACGCCAAAAACATTCAGTACTTC
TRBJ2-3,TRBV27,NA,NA,CASSLLAKQGTDTQYF,TGTGCCAGCAGTTTATTGGCCAAACAAGGTACAGATACGCAGTATTTT
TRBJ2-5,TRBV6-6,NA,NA,CASRNLQGETQYF,TGTGCCAGCAGAAACCTTCAGGGGGAGACCCAGTACTTC
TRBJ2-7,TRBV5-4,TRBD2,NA,CASSFLAGGSYEQYF,TGTGCCAGCAGCTTTCTAGCGGGAGGCTCCTACGAGCAGTACTTC
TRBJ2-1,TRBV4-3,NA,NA,CASSQDRGAYNEQFF,TGCGCCAGCAGCCAAGACAGGGGGGCCTACAATGAGCAGTTCTTC
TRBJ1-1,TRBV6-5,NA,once,CASLKDGLYTEAFF,TGTGCCAGCCTCAAGGACGGACTCTACACTGAAGCTTTCTTT
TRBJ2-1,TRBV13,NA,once,CASSLGEGNYNEQFF,TGTGCCAGCAGCTTAGGGGAAGGGAACTACAATGAGCAGTTCTTC
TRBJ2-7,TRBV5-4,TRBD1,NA,CASSHGTASAYEQYF,TGTGCCAGCAGCCACGGGACAGCCTCAGCCTACGAGCAGTACTTC
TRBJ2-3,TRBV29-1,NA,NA,CSARSEGTQYF,TGCAGCGCCCGGTCCGAAGGCACGCAGTATTTT
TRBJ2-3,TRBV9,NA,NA,CASSLQGGGGRNTDTQYF,TGTGCCAGCAGCCTCCAGGGAGGGGGGGGCAGGAACACAGATACGCAGTATTTT
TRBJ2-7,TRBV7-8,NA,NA,CASSLGPTGAAYEQYF,TGTGCCAGCAGCTTGGGCCCGACAGGCGCCGCCTACGAGCAGTACTTC
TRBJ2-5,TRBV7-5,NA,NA,CVRSLWYWGQGSSQGQYF,NA
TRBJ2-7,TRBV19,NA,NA,CASSIGHPSFSYEQYF,TGTGCCAGTAGTATCGGACACCCGTCCTTCTCCTACGAGCAGTACTTC
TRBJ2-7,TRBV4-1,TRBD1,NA,CASSPGQGNYHEQYF,TGCGCCAGCAGCCCCGGACAGGGCAATTACCACGAGCAGTACTTC
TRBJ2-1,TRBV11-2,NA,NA,CASSSALSVYNEQFF,TGTGCCAGCAGCTCGGCACTATCCGTCTACAATGAGCAGTTCTTC
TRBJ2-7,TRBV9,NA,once,CASSVDGTHARDEQYF,TGTGCCAGCAGCGTGGACGGGACGCACGCTCGGGACGAGCAGTACTTC
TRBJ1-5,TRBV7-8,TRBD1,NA,CASSLGTGSQPQHF,TGTGCCAGCAGCTTAGGGACAGGGTCTCAGCCCCAGCATTTT
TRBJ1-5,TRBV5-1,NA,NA,CASSIGGLRNQPQHF,TGCGCCAGCAGCATCGGGGGCTTACGCAATCAGCCCCAGCATTTT
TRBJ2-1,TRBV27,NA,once,CASSLAGTLFDEQFF,TGTGCCAGCAGTTTGGCCGGGACTCTGTTCGATGAGCAGTTCTTC
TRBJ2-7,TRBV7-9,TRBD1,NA,CASSVPGQWVYEQYF,TGTGCCAGCAGCGTACCGGGACAGTGGGTCTACGAGCAGTACTTC
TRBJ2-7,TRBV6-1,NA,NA,CASSERAATVVEQYF,TGTGCCAGCAGTGAAAGGGCAGCGACCGTCGTGGAGCAGTACTTC
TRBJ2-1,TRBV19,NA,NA,CASSPRDFYNEQFF,TGTGCCAGTAGCCCCCGGGACTTCTACAATGAGCAGTTCTTC
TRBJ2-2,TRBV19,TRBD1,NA,CASSNTIGSRTGNTGELFF,TGTGCCAGTAGCAACACGATTGGTTCTAGGACAGGGAACACCGGGGAGCTGTTTTTT
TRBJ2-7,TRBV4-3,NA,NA,CASSQDQGREYEQYF,TGCGCCAGCAGCCAAGACCAGGGGCGCGAGTACGAGCAGTACTTC
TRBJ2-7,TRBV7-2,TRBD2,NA,CASSDPGLAGVYEQYF,TGTGCCAGCAGCGACCCCGGACTAGCGGGAGTTTACGAGCAGTACTTC
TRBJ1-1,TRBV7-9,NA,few,CASSARIILEAFF,TGTGCCAGCAGCGCAAGGATTATCCTTGAAGCTTTCTTT
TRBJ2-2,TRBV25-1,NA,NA,CASSVLPANTGELFF,TGTGCCAGCAGTGTTCTACCCGCGAACACCGGGGAGCTGTTTTTT
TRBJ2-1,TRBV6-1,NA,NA,CASSERRGSYNEQFF,TGTGCCAGCAGTGAAAGGAGGGGCTCCTACAATGAGCAGTTCTTC
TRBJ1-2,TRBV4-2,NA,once,CASSPHNFSPEGYGYTF,TGTGCCAGCAGCCCGCACAACTTCAGTCCTGAGGGCTATGGCTACACCTTC
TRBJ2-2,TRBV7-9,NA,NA,CASIRDGRTNTGELFF,TGTGCCAGCATCAGGGACGGGCGAACGAACACCGGGGAGCTGTTTTTT
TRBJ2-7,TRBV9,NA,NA,CASSVGSGNYEQYF,TGTGCCAGCAGCGTAGGTAGCGGAAACTACGAGCAGTACTTC
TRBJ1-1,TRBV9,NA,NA,CASSVHPVEGAFF,TGTGCCAGCAGCGTCCACCCGGTGGAAGGAGCTTTCTTT
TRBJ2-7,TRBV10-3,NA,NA,CAISERGGGVSSPYYEQYF,TGTGCCATCAGTGAGAGAGGGGGTGGAGTAAGCTCCCCTTATTACGAGCAGTACTTC
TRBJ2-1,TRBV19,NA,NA,CASNRQSPLPYNEQFF,TGTGCCAGTAACAGACAGAGCCCACTTCCCTACAATGAGCAGTTCTTC
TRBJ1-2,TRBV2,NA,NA,CASSEADRSLHYGYTF,TGTGCCAGCAGTGAAGCGGACCGTTCTCTCCACTATGGCTACACCTTC
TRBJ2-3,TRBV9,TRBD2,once,CASSVTSRDTQYF,TGTGCCAGCAGCGTGACTAGCAGAGATACGCAGTATTTT
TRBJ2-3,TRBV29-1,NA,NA,CSVAPSGGDTQYF,TGCAGCGTTGCCCCCTCCGGGGGAGATACGCAGTATTTT
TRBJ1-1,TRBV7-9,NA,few,CASSSTRNTEAFF,TGTGCCAGCAGCTCCACACGGAACACTGAAGCTTTCTTT
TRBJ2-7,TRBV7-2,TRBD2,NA,CASSLGASGRSIMYEQYF,TGTGCCAGCAGCTTAGGGGCTAGCGGGAGGAGTATCATGTACGAGCAGTACTTC
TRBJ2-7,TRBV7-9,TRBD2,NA,CASSLIGLAGGSYEQYF,TGTGCCAGCAGCTTAATCGGACTAGCGGGCGGCTCCTACGAGCAGTACTTC
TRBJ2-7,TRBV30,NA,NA,CAWSVLLDEQYF,TGTGCCTGGAGTGTACTCTTAGACGAGCAGTACTTC
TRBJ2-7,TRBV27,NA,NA,CASRQGGPGLYEQYF,TGTGCCAGCAGGCAAGGGGGACCAGGGCTTTACGAGCAGTACTTC
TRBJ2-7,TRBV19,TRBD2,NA,CASGAGDYEQYF,TGTGCCAGTGGGGCGGGAGACTACGAGCAGTACTTC